Reported below is one TCR beta chain. Antigen unknown. The record originates from a study of response to subunit inactivated influenza vaccine. Whole-study findings and limits: Each seasonal influenza vaccination recruits few new T cells, the authors suggested.

CDR3 length: 14 residues. The V end was cut by 2 bases, the J end by 0 bases, with 5 bases between. Looked up from germline, CDR1 is SGHRS and CDR2 is YFSETQ. TCRdb redid the calling of the RT-PCR reads with MiXCR, one entry per CDR3 protein. The repertoire holds approximately 500,000 distinct CDR3 sequences, over 10% seen once, with about 12% in the top ten. The origin of this receptor is a man aged 45 to 65 who received an inactivated influenza vaccine. The sequencing here drew on PBMCs from blood, taken 45 days after vaccination. The chain links TRBV5-1 to TRBJ2-2; D is ambiguous. For the CDR3, the DNA is TGCGCCAGCAGCTTTGGCACGAACACCGGGGAGCTGTTTTTT. This gives the protein CASSFGTNTGELFF.